This T cell receptor beta chain was sequenced during a study of cytomegalovirus exposure and HLA in healthy donors. The table lists this clone with a count of one. The antigen is unknown. The table came from immunoSEQ multiplex PCR; TCRdb's copy has only in-frame clones and leaves some out. The repertoire holds 100,000 to 150,000 clones, with about 87% as singletons. Study observations and caveats: In vitro checks showed that a few CMV-associated chains really do target CMV antigens.

This CDR3 comprises 10 residues. Germline CDR1 is DFQATT and CDR2 is SNEGSKA (reference sequence). Sequencing was done on a sample of PBMCs. The chain joins TRBV20-1 to TRBJ1-2; 8 bases match TRBD1. The clonotype originates from a woman in her late teens or twenties in good health and CMV-seronegative. CDR3 DNA sequence: TGCAGCCCTAGGGACAGGAGCTACACCTTC. Translating gives CSPRDRSYTF.